These T cell receptor beta chains were read from a single sample in a study of CD8+ T cells in alopecia areata. Profiled with immunoSEQ multiplex PCR; TCRdb holds only in-frame clones, not every one. This sample has roughly 190,000 clones, with more than 55% found just once. Sequenced here: CD4+ T cells sorted from blood, sampled around week 50, from a patient treated with tofacitinib. These receptors were collected from a human donor with alopecia areata. Both conserved end residues are part of each CDR3. Fields, in order: V gene, D gene, clone size, J gene, CDR3 protein, CDR3 DNA. The D gene is left open where the match is weak. The size field is filled for only some rows; it gives once, few, many or a size class.

v_call: TRBV29-1
d_call: TRBD1
clone_size: .
j_call: TRBJ1-2
cdr3_aa: CSVEGQGANYGYTF
cdr3_nt: TGCAGCGTTGAGGGACAGGGGGCCAACTATGGCTACACCTTC

v_call: TRBV5-6
d_call: .
clone_size: once
j_call: TRBJ2-7
cdr3_aa: CASRQPRRAVQVYEQYF
cdr3_nt: TGTGCCAGCCGACAACCCCGCAGGGCCGTCCAGGTCTACGAGCAGTACTTC

v_call: TRBV10-3
d_call: TRBD1
clone_size: few
j_call: TRBJ2-2
cdr3_aa: CAISDARTGGFGELFF
cdr3_nt: TGTGCCATCAGTGATGCCCGGACAGGGGGCTTCGGGGAGCTGTTTTTT

v_call: TRBV14
d_call: .
clone_size: .
j_call: TRBJ1-2
cdr3_aa: CASSHGVYGYTF
cdr3_nt: TGTGCCAGCAGCCATGGTGTCTATGGCTACACCTTC

v_call: TRBV28
d_call: .
clone_size: .
j_call: TRBJ1-3
cdr3_aa: CASTGANPLSGNTIYF
cdr3_nt: TGTGCCAGCACCGGTGCCAACCCTCTGTCGGGAAACACCATATATTTT

v_call: TRBV5-6
d_call: .
clone_size: .
j_call: TRBJ2-3
cdr3_aa: CASSSRGGYTQYF
cdr3_nt: TGTGCCAGCAGCTCGCGTGGGGGTTATACGCAGTATTTT

v_call: TRBV30
d_call: .
clone_size: once
j_call: TRBJ1-1
cdr3_aa: CAWSVRPEAFF
cdr3_nt: TGTGCCTGGAGTGTACGTCCTGAAGCTTTCTTT

v_call: TRBV30
d_call: .
clone_size: .
j_call: TRBJ2-7
cdr3_aa: CAWTGRPYEQYF
cdr3_nt: TGTGCCTGGACAGGTCGGCCCTACGAGCAGTACTTC

v_call: TRBV7-2
d_call: .
clone_size: .
j_call: TRBJ2-6
cdr3_aa: CASSLDGSGANVLTF
cdr3_nt: TGTGCCAGCAGCCTGGACGGCTCTGGGGCCAACGTCCTGACTTTC

v_call: TRBV29-1
d_call: .
clone_size: .
j_call: TRBJ2-2
cdr3_aa: CSGLGTGNTGELFF
cdr3_nt: TGCAGCGGCCTCGGGACGGGGAACACCGGGGAGCTGTTTTTT

v_call: TRBV29-1
d_call: TRBD1
clone_size: .
j_call: TRBJ1-1
cdr3_aa: CSLQGAGEAFF
cdr3_nt: TGCAGCTTGCAGGGGGCCGGTGAAGCTTTCTTT

v_call: TRBV2
d_call: .
clone_size: .
j_call: TRBJ1-6
cdr3_aa: CASSRPSLPLHF
cdr3_nt: TGTGCCAGCAGCCGTCCGAGCCTCCCCCTCCACTTT

v_call: TRBV19
d_call: .
clone_size: few
j_call: TRBJ1-5
cdr3_aa: CASSITDSNQPQHF
cdr3_nt: TGTGCCAGTAGTATTACGGATAGCAATCAGCCCCAGCATTTT

v_call: TRBV19
d_call: .
clone_size: .
j_call: TRBJ2-2
cdr3_aa: CASHRETNTGELFF
cdr3_nt: TGTGCCAGCCATAGGGAGACGAACACCGGGGAGCTGTTTTTT

v_call: TRBV29-1
d_call: TRBD1
clone_size: .
j_call: TRBJ2-5
cdr3_aa: CSVEGHRGETQYF
cdr3_nt: TGCAGCGTTGAAGGTCACAGGGGAGAGACCCAGTACTTC

v_call: TRBV5-1
d_call: .
clone_size: .
j_call: TRBJ1-2
cdr3_aa: CASSLDSPNYGYTF
cdr3_nt: TGCGCCAGCAGCCTTGACAGCCCTAACTATGGCTACACCTTC

v_call: TRBV11-3
d_call: .
clone_size: .
j_call: TRBJ2-5
cdr3_aa: CASSMGVKETQYF
cdr3_nt: TGTGCCAGCAGCATGGGGGTAAAAGAGACCCAGTACTTC

v_call: TRBV5-1
d_call: .
clone_size: .
j_call: TRBJ2-7
cdr3_aa: CASRGTVSYEQYF
cdr3_nt: TGCGCCAGCCGAGGCACCGTCTCCTACGAGCAGTACTTC

v_call: TRBV30
d_call: .
clone_size: .
j_call: TRBJ2-2
cdr3_aa: CAWSPQITGELFF
cdr3_nt: TGTGCCTGGAGTCCTCAGATCACCGGGGAGCTGTTTTTT

v_call: TRBV4-3
d_call: .
clone_size: .
j_call: TRBJ2-7
cdr3_aa: CASSQESHAGNEQYF
cdr3_nt: TGCGCCAGCAGCCAAGAGTCGCACGCCGGGAACGAGCAGTACTTC

v_call: TRBV7-9
d_call: .
clone_size: .
j_call: TRBJ2-4
cdr3_aa: CASSPGGGGLQNIQYF
cdr3_nt: TGTGCCAGCAGCCCGGGAGGAGGGGGCCTCCAAAACATTCAGTACTTC

v_call: TRBV7-9
d_call: .
clone_size: .
j_call: TRBJ1-6
cdr3_aa: CASSQLHGSGWDSPLHF
cdr3_nt: TGTGCCAGCAGCCAACTACACGGCTCCGGCTGGGATTCACCCCTCCACTTT

v_call: TRBV7-8
d_call: .
clone_size: few
j_call: TRBJ2-7
cdr3_aa: CASSPTIDRDRYF
cdr3_nt: TGTGCCAGCAGCCCCACCATCGACCGAGACAGGTACTTC

v_call: TRBV29-1
d_call: TRBD2
clone_size: .
j_call: TRBJ2-3
cdr3_aa: CSVGGDTQYF
cdr3_nt: TGCAGCGTGGGAGGGGATACGCAGTATTTT

v_call: TRBV7-2
d_call: .
clone_size: few
j_call: TRBJ2-2
cdr3_aa: CASSQINLVDTGELFF
cdr3_nt: TGTGCCAGCAGCCAGATTAATCTTGTGGACACCGGGGAGCTGTTTTTT

v_call: TRBV11-2
d_call: .
clone_size: .
j_call: TRBJ2-3
cdr3_aa: CASSSNRGRVPAQYF
cdr3_nt: TGTGCCAGCAGCTCGAACCGAGGGCGCGTCCCTGCGCAGTATTTT

v_call: TRBV4-2
d_call: .
clone_size: .
j_call: TRBJ2-3
cdr3_aa: CASSPRAGHTDTQYF
cdr3_nt: TGTGCCAGCAGCCCCCGAGCAGGGCACACAGATACGCAGTATTTT

v_call: TRBV15
d_call: .
clone_size: few
j_call: TRBJ2-7
cdr3_aa: CATSRDLGQNSYEQYF
cdr3_nt: TGTGCCACCAGCAGAGACCTAGGACAGAACTCCTACGAGCAGTACTTC

v_call: TRBV7-9
d_call: .
clone_size: .
j_call: TRBJ2-1
cdr3_aa: CASTPSGGAGGNEQFF
cdr3_nt: TGTGCCAGCACCCCTTCCGGGGGGGCAGGGGGAAATGAGCAGTTCTTC